These 5 T cell receptor beta chains were sequenced from one sample in a study of blood T cell repertoires in COVID-19. Here immunoSEQ multiplex PCR was the method, and the copy in TCRdb shows in-frame clones only, minus some. The repertoire includes approximately 170,000 clones, 83% of them detected once, and 3.6% sits in the top ten. Sequenced sample: PBMCs or T cells enriched from blood (not recorded which). These receptors were collected from a woman aged 45-60 years in a cohort exposed to, infected with or recovered from COVID-19 (not recorded which).

Written as DNA, the CDR3 is TGTGCCAGCAGCAATACGCGGGGCGAGCAGTACTTC. Its protein product is CASSNTRGEQYF. The chain links TRBV3-1 (or the pseudogene TRBV3-2) to TRBJ2-7; possible D gene TRBD2, 6 bases. Germline loops: CDR1 LGHDT, CDR2 YNNKEL (reference sequence). This CDR3 region has 12 residues. V gave up 5 bases and J gave up 6 bases, with 11 bases separating them.

This clone was counted between two and nine times. The V and J genes are TRBV5-6 and TRBJ2-2; 14 nucleotides align to TRBD2. V gave up 0 bases and J gave up 0 bases; unmatched junction bases: 1. Germline V gene lookup returns CDR1 SGHDT and CDR2 YYEEEE. The CDR3 length is 18 residues. The CDR3 here is CASSLGLAGGTNTGELFF. The CDR3, as DNA: TGTGCCAGCAGCTTGGGACTAGCGGGGGGGACGAACACCGGGGAGCTGTTTTTT. The full variable domain, rest sourced from reference TRBV5-6 and TRBJ2-2, is DAGVTQSPTHLIKTRGQQVTLRCSPKSGHDTVSWYQQALGQGPQFIFQYYEEEERQRGNFPDRFSGHQFPNYSSELNVNALLLGDSALYLCASSLGLAGGTNTGELFFGEGSRLTVL.

CDR3 amino acids: CASSSGTPYSYNEQFF. The CDR3 DNA is TGTGCCAGCAGCTCAGGGACACCCTACTCCTACAATGAGCAGTTCTTC. The V gene is TRBV5-5, the J gene TRBJ2-1, with D possibly being TRBD1 (6 bases). The CDR3 runs 16 residues. Germline CDR1 SGHKS, CDR2 YYEKEE (reference sequence). Between the trimmed V and J ends, which lost 3 bases and 0 bases, there was a span of 13 bases. Full variable domain (missing parts from reference TRBV5-5 and TRBJ2-1): DAGVTQSPTHLIKTRGQQVTLRCSPISGHKSVSWYQQVLGQGPQFIFQYYEKEERGRGNFPDRFSARQFPNYSSELNVNALLLGDSALYLCASSSGTPYSYNEQFFGPGTRLTVL.

The chain links TRBV7-9 to TRBJ2-7; TRBD1 might be the D (6 bases). The CDR3 has 15 amino acids. The V gene's germline CDR1 is SEHNR and CDR2 FQNEAQ (reference sequence). The V and J ends lost 2 bases and 1 base respectively, with 12 bases between them. The CDR3: CASSLPPGQSYEQYF. The DNA for the CDR3 is TGTGCCAGCAGCTTACCACCCGGACAGTCCTACGAGCAGTACTTC.

The chain carries TRBV24-1 and TRBJ2-5; 8 bases align to TRBD1. Germline V gene sequence: CDR1 KGHDR, CDR2 SFDVKD. V was clipped by 2 bases and J by 5 bases; unmatched bases: 3. The CDR3 runs 14 residues. The chain's CDR3 is CATSDSGGRETQYF. DNA for the CDR3: TGTGCCACCAGTGATTCAGGGGGCAGGGAGACCCAGTACTTC.